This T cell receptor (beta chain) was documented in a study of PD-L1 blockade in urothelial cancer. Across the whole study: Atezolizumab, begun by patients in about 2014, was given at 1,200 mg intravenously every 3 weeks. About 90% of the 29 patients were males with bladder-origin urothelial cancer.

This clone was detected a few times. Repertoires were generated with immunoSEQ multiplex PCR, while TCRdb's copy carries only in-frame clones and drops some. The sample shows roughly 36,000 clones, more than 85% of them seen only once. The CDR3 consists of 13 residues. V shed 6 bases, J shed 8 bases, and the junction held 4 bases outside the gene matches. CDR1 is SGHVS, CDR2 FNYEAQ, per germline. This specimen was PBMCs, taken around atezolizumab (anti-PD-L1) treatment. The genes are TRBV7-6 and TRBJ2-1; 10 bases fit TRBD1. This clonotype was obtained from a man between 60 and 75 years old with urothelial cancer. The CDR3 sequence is CASRGTGDDEQFF. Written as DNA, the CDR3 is TGTGCCAGCAGGGGGACAGGGGACGATGAGCAGTTCTTC.